The 2 T cell receptor beta chains presented below share a single source sample, sequenced in a study of cytomegalovirus exposure and HLA in healthy donors. The table came from immunoSEQ multiplex PCR; TCRdb's copy has only in-frame clones and leaves some out. The profile shows some 130,000 clones, approximately 88% of them singletons. Input material: PBMCs. These receptors were taken from a woman aged 18-29 years in good health and CMV-seropositive.

The J gene is TRBJ1-1, the V gene TRBV7-9; TRBD1 is a possible D gene (5 bases). The CDR3 loop spans 13 amino acids. Trimming took 8 bases from V and 1 from J, leaving 11 bases between them. The V gene's germline CDR1 is SEHNR and CDR2 FQNEAQ (reference sequence). For the CDR3, the DNA is TGTGCCAGCCAAACGGGGGGGAACACTGAAGCTTTCTTT. Encoded protein: CASQTGGNTEAFF.

The chain joins TRBV28 to TRBJ1-3; 9 bases are a match to TRBD1. V lost 6 bases, J lost 2 bases, and 2 bases stayed unmatched. Germline CDR1 is MDHEN and CDR2 is SYDVKM. The length of the CDR3 is 14 residues. The CDR3 sequence: CASRRTGAGNTIYF. For the CDR3, the DNA is TGTGCCAGCAGGCGGACAGGGGCTGGAAACACCATATATTTT.